This TCR beta chain emerged from a study of T cell responses to AZD1222 COVID-19 vaccine (dated by TCRdb to the early 2020s). Regarding the complete study: AZD1222 recipients given second doses at about 4 weeks or at about 12 weeks were pooled, since spike-specific TCR depth and breadth were not found to differ between the two schedules. TCR sequencing was performed for over 230 trial participants, of whom around 200 were given two doses of AZD1222 and approximately 25 were given two doses of MenACWY control vaccine. Trial participants were enrolled by age into subgroups of 18-55, 56-69 and 70-plus years, and approximately 150, 30 and 60 TCR-sequenced participants, respectively, were included in these subgroups. What the study reported, not specific to this receptor: Most participants were white British and females outnumbered males, and the authors suggested that clonal diversity may have been underestimated. Conclusions about previously exposed vaccinees were limited because only six AZD1222 recipients were SARS-CoV-2 seropositive at baseline. No day 14 peak-response samples were available, so repertoires were characterized only after the peak T cell response. The vaccine-associated CD4 TCRs covered the entire spike protein, and the dominant responses fell in regions 160-218 and 743-854. A significant rise in spike-specific TCR breadth and depth was observed after two AZD1222 doses relative to day 0 and relative to MenACWY recipients. In the small 56-69-year group, the increase in depth fell short of significance, most likely because of low power. Reportedly, almost half of the unique spike-specific TCRs recognized epitopes lying outside the regions that are mutated in the B.1.351 and B.1.1.7 variants.

The label giving this sample's time point can be read as: baseline before first vaccination. Vaccinee samples came from UK trials COV001 and COV002, including a single-blind randomized controlled phase 2/3 trial of AZD1222 (ChAdOx1 nCoV-19) in healthy adults. For TCRbeta chain sequencing, PBMC samples were collected from trial participants at day 0 and at day 28 after the second dose. As regards this clone: Its antigen is currently not known. Per-base qualities were not stored, and no clone one base away is much larger.

The CDR3 regions of human TCRbeta chains were analyzed by immunosequencing. Regarding the original processing steps: TCRs in the repertoires were matched against a reference library of SARS-CoV-2-specific TCRs that had been generated with the MIRA antigen-specificity platform. Breadth meant the fraction of unique TCRs that were SARS-CoV-2-associated, whereas depth meant the fraction of total T cells that were SARS-CoV-2-associated. Each spike-specific TCR was assigned to its reactive spike region and to a CD4 or CD8 class using the MIRA data. Log10-transformed breadth and depth values were compared by one-way ANOVA with Sidak's multiple comparisons tests. The clones in this table, taken by TCRdb from immuneACCESS, are in-frame only. Not every clone is retained; where verified, under half of the shortfall comes from an unresolved V gene, and the cause of the rest is unknown. Clone size and V and J calls were adopted from that table, with D and trimming inferred from the DNA. This sample has 70,000 or so clones in its table, and 65% to 80% of those were observed once. The biggest ten clones account for about an eighth of the sample.

The receptor comes from an adult in good health. The sequenced sample was peripheral blood, obtained on day 0 of AZD1222 vaccination.

This receptor has the CDR3 CASRVIGQTNYGYTF. The base sequence is TGTGCCAGCAGAGTTATAGGACAGACTAACTATGGCTACACCTTC. The rearranged chain carries TRBV6-5 and TRBJ1-2, and perhaps TRBD1 as D gene, on 6 matching bases. From cysteine to phenylalanine, the CDR3 is 15 amino acids long. The only DNA kept is the CDR3, 45 bases in frame from the first base. Taken from the germline V gene, the CDR1 and CDR2 loops are MNHEY and SVGAGI. V loses 6 bases of germline sequence and J loses 0 bases, and the interval between the two ends is 14 bases.